These T cell receptor beta chains were read from a single sample in a study of human T cells and chemical hapten exposure. TCRdb used MiXCR to reprocess the 5' RACE reads, holding one entry per CDR3 protein. The profile shows about 140,000 distinct CDR3 sequences, roughly 4.1% of them singletons. These receptors were taken from a female donor in good health. CDR3s include the opening cysteine and the closing phenylalanine or tryptophan. The D gene is left open where the match is weak. Size is omitted from some rows. Given values are once, few, many or a class for expanded clones.

v_call	j_call	d_call	cdr3_length	clone_size	cdr3_aa	cdr3_nt
TRBV29-1	TRBJ2-5	TRBD2	15	many	CSVTRLAGGLETQYF	TGTAGCGTTACGCGACTAGCGGGGGGGCTAGAGACCCAGTACTTC
TRBV20-1	TRBJ2-2	TRBD2	16	many	CSARDLAGGHTGELFF	TGCAGTGCTAGAGATCTGGCGGGGGGGCACACCGGGGAGCTGTTTTTT
TRBV12-3/TRBV12-4	TRBJ1-6	.	12	.	CASSKGGRALHF	TGTGCCAGCAGCAAAGGAGGGAGGGCCCTCCACTTT
TRBV6-5	TRBJ1-4	.	14	many	CASRQQGINEKLFF	TGTGCCAGCAGACAGCAGGGGATTAATGAAAAACTGTTTTTT
TRBV2	TRBJ1-6	.	16	many	CASSLMGSSYNSPLHF	TGTGCCAGCAGTCTGATGGGGAGCTCCTATAATTCACCCCTCCACTTT
TRBV18	TRBJ2-3	TRBD1	15	many	CASSPRQQGADTQYF	TGTGCCAGCTCACCACGACAACAGGGGGCAGATACGCAGTATTTT
TRBV5-5	TRBJ2-7	.	16	many	CASSLEYGTGTYEQYF	TGTGCCAGCAGCTTGGAGTATGGAACAGGAACCTACGAGCAGTACTTC
TRBV27	TRBJ1-4	.	11	many	CASSGGEKLFF	TGTGCCAGCAGTGGGGGTGAAAAACTGTTTTTT
TRBV12-3/TRBV12-4	TRBJ1-1	.	14	.	CASSLGRASTEAFF	TGTGCCAGCAGTTTGGGAAGAGCGAGCACTGAAGCTTTCTTT
TRBV5-1	TRBJ2-2	TRBD2	15	many	CASSLRGTPSGELFF	TGCGCCAGCAGCCTGCGGGGGACGCCCAGCGGGGAGCTGTTTTTT
TRBV7-9	TRBJ2-7	.	15	many	CASSLARGFSYEQYF	TGTGCCAGCAGCTTAGCCCGCGGGTTCTCCTACGAGCAGTACTTC
TRBV18	TRBJ1-5	.	13	.	CASSPTEDQPQHF	TGTGCCAGCTCACCAACGGAGGATCAGCCCCAGCATTTT
TRBV21-1	TRBJ2-1	.	13	.	CASSPLSLGQGLF	TGTGCCAGCAGCCCCCTCAGCTTGGGGCAGGGCCTCTTC
TRBV12-3/TRBV12-4	TRBJ2-7	TRBD1	16	many	CASSLNLDRGKREQYF	TGTGCCAGCAGTTTAAACCTCGACAGGGGAAAGCGCGAGCAGTACTTC
TRBV6-6	TRBJ2-6	.	16	many	CASSSPGHSGANVLTF	TGTGCCAGCAGTTCACCAGGTCACTCTGGGGCCAACGTCCTGACTTTC
TRBV27	TRBJ1-5	.	13	many	CASSRDFIQPQHF	TGTGCCAGCAGTCGGGACTTCATTCAGCCCCAGCATTTT
TRBV5-1	TRBJ1-5	.	14	many	CASSWAAGGQPQHF	TGCGCCAGCAGCTGGGCGGCCGGGGGCCAGCCCCAGCATTTT
TRBV12-3/TRBV12-4	TRBJ2-3	TRBD1	12	few	CASGQGTDTQYF	TGTGCCAGCGGACAGGGCACAGATACGCAGTATTTT
TRBV7-2	TRBJ2-3	TRBD2	14	few	CASRRLAALDTQYF	TGTGCCAGCAGAAGACTAGCGGCCCTGGATACGCAGTATTTT
TRBV20-1	TRBJ2-7	.	11	many	CSASGRGEQYF	TGCAGTGCTAGCGGCAGAGGAGAGCAGTACTTC
TRBV7-2	TRBJ1-1	TRBD1	14	many	CASSVNRGGTEAFF	TGTGCCAGCAGCGTCAACAGGGGAGGAACTGAAGCTTTCTTT
TRBV28	TRBJ1-5	.	13	.	CASRPGGDQPQHF	TGTGCCAGCAGACCTGGGGGGGATCAGCCCCAGCATTTT
TRBV20-1	TRBJ2-7	.	14	many	CSARGQIEGYEQYF	TGCAGTGCTAGAGGTCAGATCGAGGGATACGAGCAGTACTTC
TRBV11-2	TRBJ2-5	.	13	many	CASSLEFRETQYF	TGTGCCAGCAGCTTAGAGTTCCGAGAGACCCAGTACTTC
TRBV5-4	TRBJ1-2	.	16	many	CASSPGWYREDYGYTF	TGTGCCAGCAGCCCAGGATGGTACCGGGAGGACTATGGCTACACCTTC
TRBV9	TRBJ2-2	TRBD2	18	many	CASSPGLAALTRTGELFF	TGTGCCAGCAGCCCAGGACTAGCGGCCCTAACGAGGACCGGGGAGCTGTTTTTT
TRBV20-1	TRBJ1-2	.	10	many	CTAPGYGYTF	TGCACCGCCCCCGGATATGGCTACACCTTC
TRBV18	TRBJ1-6	.	14	few	CASQERVPSSPLHF	TGTGCCAGCCAGGAAAGGGTCCCTAGTTCACCCCTCCACTTT
TRBV29-1	TRBJ1-2	.	11	.	CSYRRGHGYTF	TGCAGCTATCGAAGGGGTCATGGCTACACCTTC
TRBV2	TRBJ2-7	.	14	few	CASSEQGVGDEQYF	TGTGCCAGCAGTGAGCAGGGAGTTGGGGACGAGCAGTACTTC
TRBV7-2	TRBJ2-3	.	14	few	CASSSWDRTDTQYF	TGTGCCAGCAGCTCCTGGGACCGTACAGATACGCAGTATTTT
TRBV9	TRBJ1-3	.	18	many	CASSVELSLQNSGNTIYF	TGTGCCAGCAGCGTAGAATTGAGCTTGCAGAACTCTGGAAACACCATATATTTT
TRBV12-3/TRBV12-4	TRBJ1-1	.	15	many	CASSQDPGLNTEAFF	TGTGCCAGCAGTCAAGACCCGGGACTTAACACTGAAGCTTTCTTT
TRBV20-1	TRBJ2-4	.	13	many	CSAQSPGENIQYF	TGCAGTGCTCAGTCGCCGGGGGAAAACATTCAGTACTTC
TRBV7-8	TRBJ2-5	.	14	few	CASIPSRRQETQYF	TGTGCCAGCATCCCCAGTAGGCGGCAAGAGACCCAGTACTTC
TRBV28	TRBJ1-2	TRBD1	14	many	CASSTTGSDLGYTF	TGTGCCAGCAGCACGACAGGGTCTGATCTTGGCTACACCTTC
TRBV7-9	TRBJ2-5	.	15	many	CASSLVVGVGETQYF	TGTGCCAGCAGCTTAGTTGTCGGCGTTGGAGAGACCCAGTACTTC
TRBV18	TRBJ2-5	TRBD1	14	.	CASSRQGGEETQYF	TGTGCCAGCTCACGACAGGGTGGAGAAGAGACCCAGTACTTC
TRBV15	TRBJ1-2	.	14	.	CATSRLDSNDGYTF	TGTGCCACCAGCAGGCTGGACTCCAACGATGGCTACACCTTC
TRBV10-3	TRBJ2-3	.	11	many	CAINSADTQYF	TGTGCCATCAACTCGGCAGATACGCAGTATTTT
TRBV5-1	TRBJ1-2	.	15	many	CASSFTGLEINGYTF	TGCGCCAGCAGCTTTACAGGGCTTGAGATTAATGGCTACACCTTC